This T cell receptor beta chain was profiled in a study of cytomegalovirus exposure and HLA in healthy donors. Study-level information: Per a later analysis, the approximately 600 first-cohort and some 110 validation repertoires shared one platform.

Overall study results and limits: Clusters of TCRs from the first cohort tended to co-occur in the 100 to 150 validation repertoires (as a later analysis found). Most TCR sequences were rare, but some public TCRs occurred in many donors.

The V end lost 0 bases, the J end lost 0 bases, and 6 bases lay between the germline ends. The CDR3 extends over 16 amino acids. Germline CDR1 and CDR2: SEHNR and FQNEAQ (reference sequence). Repertoires were generated with immunoSEQ multiplex PCR, while TCRdb's copy carries only in-frame clones and drops some. The sample has over 100,000 clones; 85% to 90% are singletons. With respect to this clone: As yet, its antigen is unknown.

Material for sequencing was PBMCs. This clonotype originated in a woman between 18 and 29 years old in good health and CMV-seropositive. The chain links TRBV7-9 to TRBJ2-6; perhaps TRBD2 as D (5 bases). This CDR3 reads CASSLAGSSGANVLTF. Written as DNA, the CDR3 is TGTGCCAGCAGCTTAGCAGGGAGCTCTGGGGCCAACGTCCTGACTTTC.